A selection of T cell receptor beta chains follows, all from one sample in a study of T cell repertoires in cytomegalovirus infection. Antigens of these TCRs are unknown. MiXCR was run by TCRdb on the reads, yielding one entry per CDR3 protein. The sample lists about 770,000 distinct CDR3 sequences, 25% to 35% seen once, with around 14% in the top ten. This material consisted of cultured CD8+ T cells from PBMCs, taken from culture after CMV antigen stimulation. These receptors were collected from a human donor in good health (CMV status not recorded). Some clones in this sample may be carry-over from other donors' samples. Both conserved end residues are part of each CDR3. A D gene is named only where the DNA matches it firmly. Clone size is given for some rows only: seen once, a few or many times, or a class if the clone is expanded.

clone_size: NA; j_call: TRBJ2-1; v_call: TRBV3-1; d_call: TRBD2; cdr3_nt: TGTGCCAGCAGCCAAGACGGGCAGCGGGGAAACTACAATGAGCAGTTCTTC; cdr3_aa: CASSQDGQRGNYNEQFF
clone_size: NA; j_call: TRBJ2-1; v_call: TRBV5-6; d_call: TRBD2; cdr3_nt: TGTGCCAGCAGCTTGTCGGGACTAGCGGGGGCCTACAATGAGCAGTTCTTC; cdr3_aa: CASSLSGLAGAYNEQFF
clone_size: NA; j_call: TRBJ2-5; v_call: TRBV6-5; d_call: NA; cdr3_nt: TGTGCCAGCAGTTCGGCCGCCTGGGAGACCCAGTACTTC; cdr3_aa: CASSSAAWETQYF
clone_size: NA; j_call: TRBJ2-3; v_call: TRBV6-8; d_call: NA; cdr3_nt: TGTGCCAGCAGGCGGGGGACAACAGATACGCAGTATTTT; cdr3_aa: CASRRGTTDTQYF
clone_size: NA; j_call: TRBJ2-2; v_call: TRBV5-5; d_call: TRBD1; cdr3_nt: TGTGCCAGCAGCGTTCCGACAGGGGACGGGGAGCTGTTTTTT; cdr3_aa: CASSVPTGDGELFF
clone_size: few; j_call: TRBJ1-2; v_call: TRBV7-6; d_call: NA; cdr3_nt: TGTGCCAGCAGCAACTCGGGCTACACCTTC; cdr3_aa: CASSNSGYTF
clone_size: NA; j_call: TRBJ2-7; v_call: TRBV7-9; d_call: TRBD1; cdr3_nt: TGTGCCAGCAGCGGTAGAGACAGGGTCTCCTACGAGCAGTACTTC; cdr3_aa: CASSGRDRVSYEQYF
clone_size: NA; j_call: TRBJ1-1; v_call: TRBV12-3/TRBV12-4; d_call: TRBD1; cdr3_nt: TGTGCCAGCAGCAAAGACGCGGGACAGATGAACACTGAAGCTTTCTTT; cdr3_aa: CASSKDAGQMNTEAFF
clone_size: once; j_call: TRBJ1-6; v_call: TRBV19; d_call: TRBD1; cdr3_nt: TGTGCCAGTAGTATTGACCGGGACAGGGGATTTTTAAATTCACCCCTCCACTTT; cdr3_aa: CASSIDRDRGFLNSPLHF
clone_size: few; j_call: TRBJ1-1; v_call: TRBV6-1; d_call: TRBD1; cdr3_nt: TGTGCCAGCAGTTGGACAGGGGGCTCTGAAGCTTTCTTT; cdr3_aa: CASSWTGGSEAFF
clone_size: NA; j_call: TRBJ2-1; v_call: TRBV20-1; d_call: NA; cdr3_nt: TGCAGTGCTATTCAAGACTCTGACAATGAGCAGTTCTTC; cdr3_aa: CSAIQDSDNEQFF
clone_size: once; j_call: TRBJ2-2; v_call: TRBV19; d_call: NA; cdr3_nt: TGTGCCAGTATCCCCCTCGCAGTGAACACCGGGGAGCTGTTTTTT; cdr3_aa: CASIPLAVNTGELFF
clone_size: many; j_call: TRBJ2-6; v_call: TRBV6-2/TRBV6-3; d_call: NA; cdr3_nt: TGTGCCAGCAGTTACTTATCCGGGACAAGGTACACGGACTGGGACTCTGGGGCCAACGTCCTGACTTTC; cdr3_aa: CASSYLSGTRYTDWDSGANVLTF
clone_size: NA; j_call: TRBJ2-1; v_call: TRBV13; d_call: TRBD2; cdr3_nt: TGTGCCAGCAGCCAGCCTGGACTAGCGGGGGTTTTTAGGGAGCAGTTCTTC; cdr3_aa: CASSQPGLAGVFREQFF
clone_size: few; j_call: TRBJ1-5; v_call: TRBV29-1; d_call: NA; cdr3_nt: TGCAGCGTTGAGTATGGGGGGAGCAATCAGCCCCAGCATTTT; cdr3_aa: CSVEYGGSNQPQHF
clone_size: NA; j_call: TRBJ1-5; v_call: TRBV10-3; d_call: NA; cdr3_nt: TGTGCCATCAGTGAAGACGGAAATACGTCCCAGCATTTT; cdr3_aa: CAISEDGNTSQHF
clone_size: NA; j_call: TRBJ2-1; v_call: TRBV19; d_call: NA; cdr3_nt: TGTGCCAGTAGTATATGGGCAGGGGCTGACAATGAGCAGTTCTTC; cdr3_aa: CASSIWAGADNEQFF
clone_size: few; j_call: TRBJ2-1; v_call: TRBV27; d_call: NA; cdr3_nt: TGTGCCAGCAGTTTCCCAGATAATGAGCAGTTCTTC; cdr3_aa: CASSFPDNEQFF
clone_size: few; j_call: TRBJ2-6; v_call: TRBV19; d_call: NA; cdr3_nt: TGTGCCAGTAGTATAACGTCAGGGGCCAACGTCCTGACTTTC; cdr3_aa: CASSITSGANVLTF
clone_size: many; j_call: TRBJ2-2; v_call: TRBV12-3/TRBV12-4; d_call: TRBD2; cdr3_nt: TGTGCCAGCACCCCGGGGGGGGTTACCGGGGAGCTGTTTTTT; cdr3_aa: CASTPGGVTGELFF
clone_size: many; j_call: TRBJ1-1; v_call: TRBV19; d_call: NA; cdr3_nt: TGTGCCAGTAGAAGCATGAACACTGAAGCTTTCTTT; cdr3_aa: CASRSMNTEAFF
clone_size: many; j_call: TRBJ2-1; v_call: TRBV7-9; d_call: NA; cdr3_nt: TGTGCCAGCAGCTTAGACGTGAACTCCTACAATGAGCAGTTCTTC; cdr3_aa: CASSLDVNSYNEQFF
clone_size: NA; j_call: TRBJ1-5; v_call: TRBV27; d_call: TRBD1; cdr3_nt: TGTGCCAGCAGTTTGACAGGGGGAGAGACCCAGCATTTT; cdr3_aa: CASSLTGGETQHF
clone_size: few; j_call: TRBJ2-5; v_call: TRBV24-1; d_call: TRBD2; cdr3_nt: TGTGCCACCAGTGATCGAGGGTACGGGGGACTACAAGAGACCCAGTACTTC; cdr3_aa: CATSDRGYGGLQETQYF
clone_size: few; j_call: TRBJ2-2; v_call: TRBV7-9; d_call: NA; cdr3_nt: TGTGCCAGCAGCTTCTCCGGCAGGGGGGTCCCCGGGGAGCTGTTTTTT; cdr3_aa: CASSFSGRGVPGELFF
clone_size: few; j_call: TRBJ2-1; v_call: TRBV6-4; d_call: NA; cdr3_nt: TGTGCCAGCAGCAAGGACCCGACAGAATTCAATGAGCAGTTCTTC; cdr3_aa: CASSKDPTEFNEQFF
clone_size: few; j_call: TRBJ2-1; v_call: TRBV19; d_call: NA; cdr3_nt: TGTGCCAGTCGCAGAGGGGGGGCCGAGTTCTTC; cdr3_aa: CASRRGGAEFF
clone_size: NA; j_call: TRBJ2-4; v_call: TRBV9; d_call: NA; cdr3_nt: TGTGCCAGCAGCGTAGGTGTGGGGCTTAAAAACATTCAGTACTTC; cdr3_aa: CASSVGVGLKNIQYF
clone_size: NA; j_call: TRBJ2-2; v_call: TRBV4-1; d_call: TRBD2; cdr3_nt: TGCGCCAGCAGCCACCCAGCGGGGGCCAAGAACACCGGGGAGCTGTTTTTT; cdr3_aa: CASSHPAGAKNTGELFF
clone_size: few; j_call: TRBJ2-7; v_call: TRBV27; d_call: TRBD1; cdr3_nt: TGTGCCAGCAGTTTAGGGACAGGATTCTACTACGAGCAGTACTTC; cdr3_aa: CASSLGTGFYYEQYF
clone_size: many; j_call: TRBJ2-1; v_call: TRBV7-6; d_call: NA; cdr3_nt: TGTGCCAGCAGCTTAGGTCGGGGTGGGATCTCCTACAATGAGCAGTTCTTC; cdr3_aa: CASSLGRGGISYNEQFF